This is a list of T cell receptor beta chains from one sample in a study of post-analysis software for immune sequencing data. From the PCR reads, TCRdb called clonotypes with MiXCR, one entry per CDR3 protein. The table lists approximately 350,000 distinct CDR3 sequences, around 33% of them singletons, with roughly 13% in the top ten. What was sequenced was blood. These receptors originate from a girl aged 10 to 17 with multiple sclerosis. Both conserved end residues are part of each CDR3. D genes are given only for firm matches. Size values are once, few and many counts, or a class for expanded clones, and some rows have none.

j_call d_call clone_size v_call cdr3_nt cdr3_aa
TRBJ2-3 . few TRBV5-1 TGCGCCAGCAGACAATCCCGACAGGGAGGCCCAGATACGCAGTATTTT CASRQSRQGGPDTQYF
TRBJ2-1 TRBD2 few TRBV6-6 TGTGCCAGCAGTTGCTCCCCGACTAGCGGGGTATACAATGAGCAGTTCTTC CASSCSPTSGVYNEQFF
TRBJ2-1 TRBD1 few TRBV6-5 TGTGCCAGCAGACCGGGACAGGGGACTTGGGATGAGCAGTTCTTC CASRPGQGTWDEQFF
TRBJ1-2 TRBD1 few TRBV28 TGTGCCAGCAGTTTCAGGGGGCCGCATGGCTACACCTTC CASSFRGPHGYTF
TRBJ2-5 TRBD2 few TRBV4-2 TGTGCCAGCAGCCAAGCTAGCGGCTGGTCGGGGGCCCAGTACTTC CASSQASGWSGAQYF
TRBJ1-6 . few TRBV27 TGTGCCAGCAGTCCAGGGAGTTCACCCCTCCACTTT CASSPGSSPLHF
TRBJ1-1 TRBD1 . TRBV28 TGTGCCAGCGGAAGGCCGGGACAGGGAGGGGCTGAAGCTTTCTTT CASGRPGQGGAEAFF
TRBJ1-5 . . TRBV6-6 TGTGCCAGCAGTTACGGAGACTCCAATCAGCCCCAGCATTTT CASSYGDSNQPQHF
TRBJ1-2 TRBD1 . TRBV5-1 TGCGCCAGCACTCCCGAGGGGGCAGACTATGGCTACACCTTC CASTPEGADYGYTF
TRBJ2-6 . . TRBV15 TGTGCCACCAGCAGGAGGGGGGTAGCCGGGACCAACGTCCTGACTTTC CATSRRGVAGTNVLTF
TRBJ1-6 . few TRBV6-2/TRBV6-3 TGTGCCAGCAGTTCACCCGTAGGGGCAGGCTCACCCCTCCACTTT CASSSPVGAGSPLHF
TRBJ2-1 . few TRBV27 TGTGCCAGCAGTTTCGGAATGAGTTACAATGAGCAGTTCTTC CASSFGMSYNEQFF
TRBJ1-6 . . TRBV3-1 TGTGCCAGCAGCCAAGGCAGCTCCCGGGGGTCACCCCTCCACTTT CASSQGSSRGSPLHF
TRBJ2-4 . . TRBV25-1 TGTGCCAGCAGTGAAGGCACCAGGGGTTACAAAAACATTCAGTACTTC CASSEGTRGYKNIQYF
TRBJ1-2 . . TRBV4-1 TGCGCCAGCAGCCAAGACCTTGACAAAAACTATGGCTACACCTTC CASSQDLDKNYGYTF
TRBJ1-2 TRBD1 . TRBV5-1 TGCGCCAGCAGCCTACAGGGGGCCGGAGGCTACACCTTC CASSLQGAGGYTF
TRBJ1-1 . few TRBV5-1 TGCGCCAGCAGCTTGGGAGGACAGTTCAAAAACACTGAAGCTTTCTTT CASSLGGQFKNTEAFF
TRBJ2-1 TRBD1 . TRBV5-1 TGCGCCAGCAGCTTGGGGACAGGGGATGAGCAGTTCTTC CASSLGTGDEQFF
TRBJ1-1 . . TRBV18 TGTGCCAGCCGCAGCGAGGTCTCTGAAGCTTTCTTT CASRSEVSEAFF
TRBJ2-5 . few TRBV5-6 TGTGCCAGCAGGGGGGGAGCGACCCAGTACTTC CASRGGATQYF
TRBJ2-1 . few TRBV6-1 TGTGCCAGCAGTGAAGCGCGCGGGCAGTCCTCCTACAATGAGCAGTTCTTC CASSEARGQSSYNEQFF
TRBJ1-6 TRBD1 . TRBV7-2 TGTGCCAGCAGCTTATACCCCACAGGGGGCGCACCGGATTCACCCCTCCACTTT CASSLYPTGGAPDSPLHF
TRBJ1-1 . . TRBV7-9 TGTGCCAGCACCCAAAGGTTGGCCCGGGACGTAACAAACACTGAAGCTTTCTTT CASTQRLARDVTNTEAFF
TRBJ2-1 TRBD2 . TRBV12-3/TRBV12-4 TGTGCCGGCAGTTCGCGGGGGAGCTCCTACAATGAGCAGTTCTTC CAGSSRGSSYNEQFF
TRBJ2-7 TRBD1 . TRBV28 TGTGCCAGCAGTTACGGACAGGGCTCCCTCTACGAGCAGTACTTC CASSYGQGSLYEQYF
TRBJ1-2 TRBD1 many TRBV6-5 TGTGCCAGCAGTCCACAGGGGAACTATGGCTACACCTTC CASSPQGNYGYTF
TRBJ2-1 TRBD2 few TRBV20-1 TGCAGTGCACATCCGGGACTAGCGGGGGGGCCTAGAGAGGAGCAGTTCTTC CSAHPGLAGGPREEQFF
TRBJ2-7 . few TRBV9 TGTGCCAGCAGCGCATACGTAGGAGACGAGCAGTACTTC CASSAYVGDEQYF
TRBJ2-5 . . TRBV7-2 TGTGCCAGCAGCTTAGATAGCAGCGGGTCAGAGACCCAGTACTTC CASSLDSSGSETQYF
TRBJ1-4 . . TRBV6-5 TGTGCCAGCAGTTACTCAGGCAACCGACATAATGAAAAACTGTTTTTT CASSYSGNRHNEKLFF
TRBJ1-5 TRBD1 few TRBV29-1 TGCAGCGTCTCAGGGGGCGAATCTCAGCCCCAGCATTTT CSVSGGESQPQHF
TRBJ1-2 . few TRBV29-1 TGCAGCGTTAACGCCGGCTACACCTTC CSVNAGYTF
TRBJ2-1 TRBD2 . TRBV6-5 TGTGCCAGCAGTACCTTTGGGGGGGGAAGTAAGCAGTTCTTC CASSTFGGGSKQFF
TRBJ2-7 TRBD1 few TRBV12-3/TRBV12-4 TGTGCCAGCAGTTTCAGGGGGACAGGGGCCTACGAGCAGTACTTC CASSFRGTGAYEQYF
TRBJ2-7 TRBD1 . TRBV10-3 TGTGCCATCGGTATCCGGGACAGGGCCTTCGAGCAGTACTTC CAIGIRDRAFEQYF
TRBJ1-4 . . TRBV4-3 TGCGCCAGCAGCCAAGTAGCCGGGATGGCTAATGAAAAACTGTTTTTT CASSQVAGMANEKLFF
TRBJ1-6 . . TRBV19 TGTGCCAGTAGTATCGAAGGGGGTGGCTATAATTCACCCCTCCACTTT CASSIEGGGYNSPLHF
TRBJ2-3 TRBD2 . TRBV7-8 TGTGCCAGCAGCCCCCAGGGTAGCGGGGGGGCAGATACGCAGTATTTT CASSPQGSGGADTQYF
TRBJ2-5 . . TRBV7-3 TGTGCCAGCAGCTTAGGATTCGAAGAGACCCAGTACTTC CASSLGFEETQYF
TRBJ2-7 . . TRBV7-2 TGTGCCAGCGCTACGGAAAGGGGTCGTGAGCAGTACTTC CASATERGREQYF
TRBJ2-1 . once TRBV24-1 TGTGCCACCAGTGCCAGAGCTTGGGGTGAGCAGTTCTTC CATSARAWGEQFF
TRBJ2-5 TRBD2 many TRBV29-1 TGCAGCGGTAAACTAGCGGGGGCAGAGACCCAGTACTTC CSGKLAGAETQYF
TRBJ2-1 TRBD2 . TRBV2 TGTGCCAGCAGCCAACTCCTAGCGGGGGGGCCGAATGAGCAGTTCTTC CASSQLLAGGPNEQFF
TRBJ1-1 TRBD1 . TRBV3-1 TGTGCCAGCAGCCAAGGGACAGGGGTTGGGCACACTGAAGCTTTCTTT CASSQGTGVGHTEAFF
TRBJ2-5 . . TRBV20-1 TGCAGTGCTCGAATTACAGGGACCTGGGGAAAGACCCAGTACTTC CSARITGTWGKTQYF
TRBJ2-5 . many TRBV5-1 TGCGCCAGCAGCTTGAATGGCCTTCAAGAGACCCAGTACTTC CASSLNGLQETQYF
TRBJ1-4 . few TRBV7-8 TGTGCCAGCAGCTCGGCCCGGGAGGATATGGGAAAACTGTTTTTT CASSSAREDMGKLFF
TRBJ2-3 . few TRBV3-1 TGTGCCAGCAGCCAGACTACCCTAGCCTCAGATACGCAGTATTTT CASSQTTLASDTQYF
TRBJ2-3 . . TRBV3-1 TGTGCCAGCAGCCAAGTCGTAGGGACTTTCACAGATACGCAGTATTTT CASSQVVGTFTDTQYF
TRBJ2-5 . . TRBV12-3/TRBV12-4 TGTGCCAGCAGATCGGGGGCCCCGGAGACCCAGTACTTC CASRSGAPETQYF
TRBJ2-4 . . TRBV12-3/TRBV12-4 TGTGCCAGCAGTTTAGATAGTTCGAGAAACATTCAGTACTTC CASSLDSSRNIQYF
TRBJ2-3 . few TRBV5-1 TGCGCCAGCAGCTTGGGACAGGAGAGCACAGATACGCAGTATTTT CASSLGQESTDTQYF
TRBJ2-1 TRBD1 . TRBV6-2/TRBV6-3 TGTGCCAGCATTAAGGACAGGGGAGTTTGGAATGAGCAGTTCTTC CASIKDRGVWNEQFF
TRBJ1-2 TRBD1 . TRBV6-1 TGTGCCAGCAGAGAGACTACAGGGGGACACTATGGCTACACCTTC CASRETTGGHYGYTF
TRBJ2-7 . . TRBV6-5 TGTGCCAGCAGTGGGGGACCCTTCTCCTACGAGCAGTACTTC CASSGGPFSYEQYF
TRBJ1-2 TRBD1 few TRBV12-3/TRBV12-4 TGTGCCAGCACCGACGACAGGGACTATGGCTACACCTTC CASTDDRDYGYTF
TRBJ2-7 TRBD2 . TRBV4-2 TGTGCCAGCAGCCAAGGGGGGGGGACCTACGAGCAGTACTTC CASSQGGGTYEQYF
TRBJ2-5 . . TRBV7-9 TGTGCCAGCAGCTTAGCAGGACAGTCCGGGGAGACCCAGTACTTC CASSLAGQSGETQYF
TRBJ2-1 . few TRBV24-1 TGTGCCACCAGTGACCCTGGGACGGGTTACAATGAGCAGTTCTTC CATSDPGTGYNEQFF